Listed below are T cell receptor beta chains from one sample, sequenced in a study of blood T cell repertoires in COVID-19. Assay: immunoSEQ multiplex PCR; the TCRdb copy retains only in-frame clones and omits some. The profile shows around 110,000 clones, approximately 87% of them singletons. The source material was peripheral blood. Receptors originate from a man aged 25-40 years with acute or convalescent COVID-19. Each CDR3 is given with its conserved first and last residue. Fields, in order: V gene, clone size, J gene, D gene, CDR3 protein, CDR3 DNA. A D gene is named only where the DNA matches it firmly. Some rows mark clone size as missing; the rest say once, few, many or name a class of expanded clone.

TRBV7-9	NA	TRBJ2-1	NA	CASTQGWGNEQFF	TGTGCCAGCACACAGGGTTGGGGCAATGAGCAGTTCTTC
TRBV3-1/TRBV3-2	NA	TRBJ1-2	TRBD1	CASSPPTGSYTF	TGTGCCAGCAGCCCACCGACAGGGAGCTACACCTTC
TRBV28	NA	TRBJ1-2	TRBD1	CASRQRDRDGYTF	TGTGCCAGCAGGCAGCGGGACAGGGATGGCTACACCTTC
TRBV5-6	NA	TRBJ1-2	NA	CASSIASNYGYTF	TGTGCCAGCAGTATAGCGAGTAACTATGGCTACACCTTC
TRBV25-1	NA	TRBJ1-2	TRBD1	CASSEFRDRGHGYTF	TGTGCCAGCAGTGAATTCCGGGACAGGGGGCATGGCTACACCTTC
TRBV30	NA	TRBJ1-6	NA	CAWSVRWERGQDSPLHF	TGTGCCTGGAGTGTACGTTGGGAACGGGGTCAGGATTCACCCCTCCACTTT
TRBV5-1	once	TRBJ1-4	NA	CASSLVGAFSEKLFF	TGCGCCAGCAGCTTGGTGGGAGCCTTTAGTGAAAAACTGTTTTTT
TRBV28	NA	TRBJ1-1	NA	CASKTGYTEAFF	TGTGCCAGCAAAACAGGGTACACTGAAGCTTTCTTT
TRBV28	NA	TRBJ1-2	TRBD1	CASERKGQGFNGYTF	TGTGCCAGCGAGAGGAAGGGACAGGGGTTCAATGGCTACACCTTC
TRBV2	NA	TRBJ1-2	NA	CASSEAGGPGGYTF	TGTGCCAGCAGTGAAGCGGGAGGTCCGGGGGGCTACACCTTC
TRBV25-1	NA	TRBJ1-2	NA	CASSAGARVFDYGYTF	TGTGCCAGCAGCGCAGGGGCAAGGGTCTTCGACTATGGCTACACCTTC
TRBV19	NA	TRBJ1-6	NA	CASTPRGGSYNSPLHF	TGTGCCAGTACCCCCCGGGGGGGCTCCTATAATTCACCCCTCCACTTT
TRBV7-9	NA	TRBJ2-1	TRBD2	CASSWGLAEEQFF	TGTGCCAGCAGCTGGGGACTAGCGGAAGAGCAGTTCTTC
TRBV7-6	once	TRBJ2-1	TRBD2	CASSPYPNSGSSYNEQFF	TGTGCCAGCAGCCCATATCCTAATAGCGGGAGCTCCTACAATGAGCAGTTCTTC
TRBV7-3	few	TRBJ1-1	TRBD1	CASSLGDRGNTEAFF	TGTGCCAGCAGCCTCGGGGACAGGGGAAACACTGAAGCTTTCTTT
TRBV15	NA	TRBJ2-2	TRBD1	CATSRPGQGNTGELFF	TGTGCCACCAGCAGACCGGGACAGGGAAACACCGGGGAGCTGTTTTTT
TRBV2	NA	TRBJ1-2	TRBD1	CASRTGGPVGGYTF	TGTGCCAGCAGGACAGGGGGCCCCGTTGGTGGCTACACCTTC
TRBV5-1	NA	TRBJ2-1	TRBD2	CASSLAFVSGRDNEQFF	TGCGCCAGCAGCTTGGCCTTTGTTAGCGGGAGGGACAATGAGCAGTTCTTC
TRBV5-1	NA	TRBJ1-1	TRBD1	CASTPTGGNTEAFF	TGCGCCAGCACCCCTACAGGGGGCAACACTGAAGCTTTCTTT
TRBV7-3	NA	TRBJ2-5	NA	CASSLRAIRSMETQYF	TGTGCCAGCAGCTTAAGGGCTATACGGTCGATGGAGACCCAGTACTTC
TRBV19	NA	TRBJ1-2	TRBD1	CASSLRDRGYVRF	TGTGCCAGTAGCCTCCGGGACAGGGGGTACGTACGCTTC
TRBV29-1	NA	TRBJ2-7	TRBD2	CSVFSGLAGEQYF	TGCAGCGTCTTCTCTGGACTAGCGGGCGAGCAGTACTTC
TRBV5-1	NA	TRBJ2-1	TRBD2	CASTRTSGRVHEQFF	TGCGCCAGCACCAGGACTAGCGGGAGGGTTCATGAGCAGTTCTTC
TRBV2	NA	TRBJ2-7	TRBD1	CASKTGTGTYEQYF	TGTGCCAGCAAGACCGGGACAGGGACATACGAGCAGTACTTC
TRBV6-5	many	TRBJ2-2	NA	CASSYSMISTGELFF	TGTGCCAGCAGTTACTCGATGATCAGCACCGGGGAGCTGTTTTTT
TRBV7-3	NA	TRBJ2-1	TRBD2	CASSLTSGRYNEQFF	TGTGCCAGCAGCTTAACTAGCGGGAGATACAATGAGCAGTTCTTC
TRBV15	NA	TRBJ1-6	NA	CATRGVSSPLHF	TGTGCCACCAGAGGAGTGAGTTCACCCCTCCACTTT
TRBV2	NA	TRBJ2-2	TRBD1	CASSWTGENTGELFF	TGTGCCAGCAGTTGGACAGGGGAAAATACCGGGGAGCTGTTTTTT
TRBV2	NA	TRBJ2-7	TRBD1	CASTLDRVGEQYF	TGTGCCAGCACTCTGGACAGGGTAGGCGAGCAGTACTTC
TRBV19	NA	TRBJ1-1	NA	CASSVRGAEAFF	TGTGCCAGTAGTGTCCGGGGGGCTGAAGCTTTCTTT
TRBV12-3/TRBV12-4	NA	TRBJ1-2	NA	CASSFQGAQFTF	TGTGCCAGCAGTTTCCAAGGGGCTCAGTTCACCTTC
TRBV10-2	NA	TRBJ1-1	NA	CASSLDYVNTEAFF	TGCGCCAGCAGTCTGGACTACGTGAACACTGAAGCTTTCTTT
TRBV30	once	TRBJ1-5	NA	CAWSVRGALSNQPQHF	TGTGCCTGGAGTGTACGTGGGGCCCTTTCTAATCAGCCCCAGCATTTT
TRBV7-9	NA	TRBJ1-1	NA	CASSPSGQNLNAFF	TGTGCCAGCAGCCCCTCAGGGCAAAATCTAAACGCTTTCTTT
TRBV11-2	NA	TRBJ1-5	TRBD1	CASSKDRGGNQPQHF	TGTGCCAGCAGCAAAGACAGGGGAGGTAATCAGCCCCAGCATTTT
TRBV21-1	NA	TRBJ2-3	NA	CASSKVTSGTTDTQYF	TGTGCCAGCAGCAAAGTCACTAGCGGAACCACAGATACGCAGTATTTT
TRBV20-1	NA	TRBJ1-5	NA	CSASGDGDQPQHF	TGCAGTGCTAGTGGTGACGGGGATCAGCCCCAGCATTTT
TRBV5-4	NA	TRBJ1-6	NA	CASSLGLLSSYNSPLHF	TGTGCCAGCAGCTTGGGACTTCTGAGCTCCTATAATTCACCCCTCCACTTT
TRBV9	NA	TRBJ2-1	TRBD2	CASSVAGLAGGYDEQFF	TGTGCCAGCAGCGTAGCTGGGCTAGCGGGAGGCTATGATGAGCAGTTCTTC
TRBV7-3	NA	TRBJ2-2	TRBD1	CASSRGQGNTGELFF	TGTGCCAGCAGCCGCGGACAGGGCAACACCGGGGAGCTGTTTTTT
TRBV6-5	NA	TRBJ1-3	NA	CASQNQGENTIYF	TGTGCCAGCCAAAACCAGGGCGAAAACACCATATATTTT
TRBV6-7	few	TRBJ2-7	TRBD1	CASNWDRGLREQYF	TGTGCCAGCAACTGGGACAGGGGGCTTAGGGAGCAGTACTTC